This TCR beta chain was documented in a study of CD8+CD57+ T cells in acquired aplastic anemia. Across the study: CD4+ and CD8+ cells, once sorted, gave DNA averaging roughly 3.4 ug. Regarding the study as a whole: Patients and controls had CD8+ Simpson's diversity values that were not significantly distinct.

On this clonotype: The antigen remains undetermined.

Those patients picked for sequencing had displayed CD8+CD57+ cell expansion on flow cytometry. Acquired aplastic anemia of severe grade affected all patients. Therapy had not been given to patients before blood sampling. CDR3 length: 13 amino acids. The V gene's germline CDR1 is SGHDT and CDR2 YYEEEE. The V segment lost 2 bases and the J segment 8 bases; nucleotides outside the gene matches: 4. For CDR3 and TCR beta VDJ profiling, genomic DNA was the template used. One entry per CDR3 protein, called by TCRdb with MiXCR from the reads. This table holds about 180,000 distinct CDR3 sequences, around 63% found once.

What was sequenced was sorted CD4+, CD8+, or CD8+CD57+ T cells (not recorded which) from PBMCs. The gene calls are TRBV5-6 and TRBJ1-2, with 9 positions matching TRBD1. This receptor was obtained from a human donor with aplastic anemia. CDR3 in DNA: TGTGCCAGCAGCTTTGACAGGGGGACGGGCTACACCTTC. Amino acid sequence: CASSFDRGTGYTF.